This TCR beta chain stems from a study of monozygotic twins with inflammatory bowel disease. The CDR3 covers 14 residues. CDR1 and CDR2 from the germline V gene are SGHNT and YYREEE (reference sequence). Each donor had approximately 2.4 ml of blood drawn. Researchers used around 3,400 ng of total RNA for each TCR library. UMIs containing a 6-nucleotide sample barcode were added via template switching. TCRdb re-called the 5' RACE reads; one entry per CDR3 protein, DNA not given. This repertoire comprises roughly 200,000 distinct CDR3 sequences; its ten largest clones make up roughly 1.5%. The rearrangement links TRBV5-4 to TRBJ1-2; the D call of TRBD1 rests on TCRdb alone, since no DNA is present to check it. The specimen was blood. The TCR originated in a human donor with ulcerative colitis or Crohn's disease, or a healthy co-twin of an affected twin (not recorded which). CDR3 residues: CASSSRGQVYGYTF.